The rows below give T cell receptor beta chains drawn from one sample of a study of blood T cell repertoires in COVID-19. Produced via immunoSEQ multiplex PCR; TCRdb's table is partial and in-frame only. The table shows 180,000 or so clones, with approximately 85% occurring only once. The sample taken for sequencing was peripheral blood. The receptors come from a human donor with active or convalescent COVID-19. The donor label of this sample is uncertain. The CDR3 runs from the conserved cysteine through the conserved F or W.

j_call v_call cdr3_aa
TRBJ2-2 TRBV7-2 CASSPYFAGQGLPGELFF
TRBJ2-5 TRBV24-1 CATSDPRAGTQYF
TRBJ2-3 TRBV29-1 CSVELEDSLTSGTLTDTQYF
TRBJ2-3 TRBV9 CASSVVRRGGGPDTQYF
TRBJ2-3 TRBV11-3 CASSLTEPDTQYF
TRBJ1-1 TRBV7-2 CASSPRQGAGTEAFF
TRBJ2-7 TRBV27 CASRGSGSSSYEQYF
TRBJ2-4 TRBV4-1 CASSPFTGLDIQYF
TRBJ1-2 TRBV29-1 CSVDPGTGGVDYGYTF
TRBJ2-3 TRBV7-6 CASSLGVDPLGSTDTQYF
TRBJ2-7 TRBV19 CASWTSGAHEQYF
TRBJ1-6 TRBV18 CASSPRFPSESPLHF
TRBJ1-2 TRBV7-9 CASSSTGNYGYTF
TRBJ1-1 TRBV30 CAWTIGDTEAFF
TRBJ2-2 TRBV12-3/TRBV12-4 CASTTRGGLRSF
TRBJ1-3 TRBV5-1 CASSFQGPSSGNTIYF
TRBJ2-7 TRBV24-1 CATSDGGTYEQYF
TRBJ1-4 TRBV6-6 CASRDRGTGVEKLFF
TRBJ2-1 TRBV5-1 CASSSSGGTYNEQFF
TRBJ1-5 TRBV28 CASSLGQVANQPQHF
TRBJ1-1 TRBV6-5 CASSRTGGGWTEAFF
TRBJ1-1 TRBV6-6 CASRATGPPPFF
TRBJ1-3 TRBV6-5 CASSSGGFRNTIYF
TRBJ1-2 TRBV30 CAWSPGTAGGGYTF
TRBJ2-5 TRBV10-3 CAISEPSPSEETQYF
TRBJ2-7 TRBV29-1 CSVHGLGVYEQYF
TRBJ1-2 TRBV7-2 CASSDVLRGTF
TRBJ1-5 TRBV30 CAWARDRNQPQHF
TRBJ1-2 TRBV30 CAWSVRGGGSYTF
TRBJ1-2 TRBV2 CASSTGANYGYTF
TRBJ2-5 TRBV4-2 CASSHNQRGETQYF
TRBJ2-2 TRBV5-4 CASSLEPSVKNTGELFF
TRBJ1-2 TRBV4-1 CASSQTQGRSSNYGYTF
TRBJ1-5 TRBV6-2/TRBV6-3 CASSYLDRANQPQHF
TRBJ2-3 TRBV7-2 CASRSPLTDTQYF
TRBJ2-1 TRBV2 CASSQTSGAHNEQFF
TRBJ2-7 TRBV6-5 CASSAGTGGYEQYF
TRBJ2-7 TRBV11-3 CASSLRGTGLVIYEQYF
TRBJ1-2 TRBV5-1 CASSLEGQNYGYTF
TRBJ1-1 TRBV6-5 CASSYSTGMNTEAFF
TRBJ2-7 TRBV30 CAAWRQGGEQYF
TRBJ2-1 TRBV7-2 CASSLAYPGGLRLNEQFF
TRBJ2-3 TRBV27 CASSFAQQSTDTQYF
TRBJ1-2 TRBV5-4 CASSQGIANYGYTF
TRBJ2-1 TRBV10-3 CAIAGESYNEQFF
TRBJ2-1 TRBV11-1 CASSLGVFSYNEQFF
TRBJ1-1 TRBV5-1 CASSFTNTEAFF
TRBJ2-3 TRBV5-6 CASSGAEGLTDTQYF
TRBJ2-3 TRBV9 CASSVVAGAADTQYF
TRBJ2-5 TRBV7-3 CASSKVGGETQYF
TRBJ1-1 TRBV3-1/TRBV3-2 CASSPLWTESRAFF
TRBJ2-3 TRBV27 CASSYKQGDTQYF
TRBJ2-1 TRBV28 CASRRPEAYNEQFF
TRBJ2-7 TRBV13 CASSLRDSLQQYF
TRBJ1-2 TRBV11-2 CASSFPGQGRGYTF
TRBJ1-2 TRBV9 CASSPGGNGYTF
TRBJ1-2 TRBV2 CASSEQGANYGYTF